The following is a TCR beta chain sequence with its context. It has no known antigen specificity. Per-base quality was not reported, and no clone a single base away is much larger than it. The receptor library was made with the immunoSEQ multiplex PCR assay. The multiplex PCR relied on a mix of 60 forward primers for TCR Vbeta segments and 13 reverse primers for TCR Jbeta segments. The CDR3 region of rearranged TCR beta genes was amplified from genomic DNA with a multiplex PCR assay. The amplified TCR beta libraries were sequenced on the Illumina HiSeq System as 87-base-pair reads. Turning to the authors' computational methods: In a later analysis, tens of millions of unique TCR beta chains were counted across the roughly 670 repertoires, and approximately 11 million of these chains were shared by at least two donors. To remove PCR and sequencing errors, raw reads were error-corrected and collapsed into unique sequences using a nearest-neighbor algorithm that merged closely related sequences. To assign V, D and J gene segments, CDR3 sequences were aligned to IMGT reference sequences. For a sequence to be retained, at least a six-nucleotide match to both a V gene segment and a J gene segment was required. Rearrangements were called productive when the CDR3 lacked stop codons and stayed in frame with V and J; all others were non-productive. Following IMGT convention, CDR3 was defined as the stretch from the second conserved V-encoded cysteine up to the conserved J-encoded phenylalanine. The earlier analysis of 587 of the donors excluded sequences that lacked an unambiguous match to a single V gene segment. In an earlier analysis of a few hundred of the donors, V segments were called functional above 56.7% productive rearrangements and were called segregating when the between-donor standard deviation exceeded 5%. A statistical classification framework was developed to diagnose cytomegalovirus status using the catalog of TCR beta chain sequences. In a later analysis, V and J genes were assigned by comparing TCR nucleotide sequences against IMGT/GENE-DB human TR gene sequences. A later analysis assigned CDR3 sequences and most-parsimonious VDJ recombination scenarios with the TCRdist pipeline. In a later analysis, every TCR beta chain was defined by the combination of its CDR3 amino acid sequence and its V-gene family, and reads without a unique V-gene family were dropped. A later analysis removed 600 or so highly shared, low-generation-probability nucleotide sequences to deal with suspected cross-contamination and a sequencing artifact. A later analysis calculated a clonal expansion index for each public chain from normalized within-repertoire ranks of inferred template counts. In a later analysis, generation probabilities were computed with a VDJ recombination model fitted to out-of-frame rearrangements, and the resulting probabilities were checked against IGoR. In a later analysis, TCR-TCR, TCR-HLA and TCR-CMV co-occurrence was scored with hypergeometric tests, and a repertoire-size bias correction was applied to TCR pairs. False discovery rates were estimated in a later analysis by permuting HLA or CMV assignments 20 times. A later analysis grouped co-occurring TCRs with DBSCAN, adding TCRdist sequence similarity when clustering within HLA-allele-positive subsets. Repertoires with fewer than 30,000 or more than 120,000 public chains, plus five repertoires with anomalous nucleotide sharing, were excluded from co-occurrence clustering. TCRdb retrieved this table from immuneACCESS and kept in-frame rearrangements only. Not all clones are present; in checked studies, unresolved V genes account for under half, and no reason is known for the remainder. V, J and clone size are taken as reported in that table, and D and trimming were inferred from the DNA itself. This sample has about 80,000 clones in its table, and approximately 79% of those were observed once. The ten most abundant clones make up roughly a fifth of the sample.

These data are taken from a study of cytomegalovirus exposure and HLA in healthy donors (dated by TCRdb to about 2017). The study in broad terms: An earlier analysis of about 560 of the donors reported 250 to 350 Gb of sequence data and 117 million unique TCR beta sequences obtained from some 170 million T cells. A separate validation cohort of approximately 130 different subjects was used in addition to the 666-subject first cohort. Every discovery cohort repertoire had been produced on one sequencing platform. A later analysis re-analyzed previously published TCR beta repertoires from roughly 690 donors and added high-resolution HLA genotyping to study TCR occurrence patterns. Using immunosequencing, the study profiled T cell repertoires from about 650 subjects and related those repertoires to cytomegalovirus serostatus. Class I and class II HLA loci were covered by the typing at four-digit resolution. Typing coverage varied by locus: roughly 629-640 donors for A, B, C, DRB1 and DQB1; roughly 510 for DQA1; more than 600 for DPA1; around 450 for DPB1. Roughly 5 DR-DQ haplotypes were handled as single units for association and clustering, since linkage in the cohort was strong. To decide whether each TCR beta V gene segment behaved as functional or pseudogenic, an earlier analysis of approximately 620 of the donors relied on high-throughput TCR beta sequencing. The genetic ancestry cluster associated with self-reported Caucasian donors included about 84% of the 300 to 400 genotyped donors. An early release that covered about 600 HLA-typed donors contained approximately 300 gigabases of sequencing data and tens of millions of unique TCR sequences. The aim of the study was to test whether cataloging public T cell receptors could identify signatures of past pathogen exposure. Donor age, sex, ethnicity and CMV serostatus were compiled alongside the repertoire data. In a later genetic analysis, genome-wide SNP genotypes for about three fifths of the roughly 670 donors were used, and that subset was treated as a discovery cohort. The study combined high-throughput TCR immunosequencing, statistical association of individual TCRs with disease status, and machine learning to predict cytomegalovirus infection status. In the later analysis, no new phenotypic data were used to find candidate immune exposures; instead, reliance was placed on TCR beta sequences and their occurrence across donors. Among around 400 genotyped donors of the cohort, an average of about 240,000 unique TCR beta nucleotide sequences were sequenced per donor, around 20% of them non-productive. Overall study results and their limits: The authors suggested that the approach could potentially be generalized to other disease states and immunological phenotypes. A later genetic analysis reported fewer N-insertions in productive TCRs among donors in an Asian-associated ancestry cluster than the roughly 620-donor mean. Immune exposure information for the cohort was limited to CMV serostatus. The classifier was reported to diagnose cytomegalovirus status with high specificity and sensitivity in both the original and validation cohorts. In a later analysis, several top co-occurrence clusters were reported to appear linked to parvovirus B19, influenza, CMV and Epstein-Barr virus. A later genetic analysis associated a missense DCLRE1C variant with V-gene and J-gene trimming of TCR beta chains, and an independent cohort replicated the association. Linkage disequilibrium might explain the correlated functional status among segregating V segments, but an unknown experimental factor could not be ruled out. A later analysis found that HLA-associated TCR beta chains were more clonally expanded and had lower generation probabilities than equally common non-associated chains. Broadly in line with IMGT annotations, most TCR beta V segments showed up in productive rearrangements about 87% or about 30% of the time in an earlier analysis of approximately 600 of the donors. Seventeen rarely observed V segments, including chromosome 9 orphons, were excluded from the earlier analysis of just under 600 of the donors because counts were too low. A few of the identified cytomegalovirus-associated TCR beta chains were confirmed in vitro to be specific for cytomegalovirus antigens. The sequencing pipeline was judged likely to have produced a cluster of highly shared sequence variants as a technical artifact. HLA typing was unavailable for some donors at each locus, so association tests used only the typed subset. At a false discovery rate of 0.05, a later analysis linked fewer than 20,000 TCR beta sequences to specific HLA alleles. Only TCR beta chains were sequenced in this cohort, and the absence of alpha or paired-chain data limited detectable features. A later analysis found that most CMV-associated TCR beta chains appeared HLA-restricted, with HLA associations seemingly driven largely by CMV exposure. Strong co-occurrence of HLA alleles, especially DR and DQ, made assigning TCR associations to individual alleles difficult. The presence/absence analyses assumed that sequencing depth was roughly uniform across donors, and that assumption may not be true. A further reported finding was that TCR beta sequences accurately predicted the HLA-A and HLA-B alleles for most subjects in the first cohort. Most TCR sequences were observed very rarely across donors, whereas some public TCRs were present in many individuals. According to a later analysis, TCR association rates differed among HLA loci, with DRB1 alleles showing the most associated TCRs and HLA-C alleles showing the fewest. Some IMGT-functional V segments, including TRBV6-2 and TRBV6-3, could not be distinguished by the 87-base-pair reads and were therefore excluded. In the study, 164 TCR beta chains were listed as associated with cytomegalovirus.

The germline V gene sets CDR1 to SQVTM and CDR2 to ANQGSEA. Trimming removed 3 bases from V and 3 bases from J, leaving 11 bases between the germline ends. Including cysteine and phenylalanine, the CDR3 has 13 amino acids. Of the read, only the CDR3 DNA is kept; its 39 bases are in frame from base 1. The cohort consisted of 666 healthy bone marrow donors. At the time of sampling, every cohort member was nominally healthy, though immune exposures that went unrecorded were likely present. The donor was CMV seropositive and was included in the group of 250 to 350 seropositive cohort members. Each donor provided a peripheral blood sample, and peripheral blood mononuclear cells were used for TCR beta sequencing. The Qiagen DNeasy Blood Extraction Kit was used to extract genomic DNA from the blood cell samples.

This TCR was sampled from a woman between 40 and 55 years old in good health and CMV-seropositive. The V and J segments used are TRBV29-1 and TRBJ1-2; a confident D gene designation cannot be given. Specimen: PBMCs. The nucleotide sequence reads TGCAGCGTTGAGCTACCCCTTGACTATGGCTACACCTTC. Translated, this is CSVELPLDYGYTF.